These 3 T cell receptor beta chains were all obtained from the same sample, sequenced in a study of cytomegalovirus exposure and HLA in healthy donors. Researchers ran the PCR with 60 Vbeta and 13 Jbeta primers. Repertoires were generated with immunoSEQ multiplex PCR, while TCRdb's copy carries only in-frame clones and drops some. The sample carries 120,000 to 150,000 clones, more than 75% recorded once. Input material: PBMCs. All receptors derive from a female donor in good health and CMV-seronegative.

The chain carries TRBV5-1 and TRBJ2-7, with TRBD2 as a possible D gene (5 bases). Trimming cost V 4 bases and J 3 bases, with 17 bases left between them. This CDR3 has 15 amino acids. Germline lookup yields CDR1 SGHRS and CDR2 YFSETQ. In DNA, the CDR3 is TGCGCCAGCAGCACGGGCCGGGGTCTCCACTACGAGCAGTACTTC. This translates into CASSTGRGLHYEQYF. Drawing the rest from reference TRBV5-1 and TRBJ2-7, the complete variable domain is KAGVTQTPRYLIKTRGQQVTLSCSPISGHRSVSWYQQTPGQGLQFLFEYFSETQRNKGNFPGRFSGRQFSNSRSEMNVSTLELGDSALYLCASSTGRGLHYEQYFGPGTRLTVT.

The chain combines TRBV7-3 with TRBJ1-2; a possible D gene is TRBD1 (5 bases). V gave up 3 bases and J gave up 8 bases, with 13 bases separating them. The length of the CDR3 is 13 residues. Germline V CDR1 and CDR2: SGHTA, FQGTGA. The CDR3 nucleotides are TGTGCCAGCAGCTTTCCCAGCGGGGGGGGCTACACCTTC. Protein product: CASSFPSGGGYTF.

This clone occurred once. The chain uses TRBV29-1 and TRBJ2-5; D perhaps matches TRBD1 (7 bases). The germline V and J ends were trimmed by 0 bases and 1 base, with 18 bases remaining between them. Germline V gene lookup returns CDR1 SQVTM and CDR2 ANQGSEA. There are 17 residues in the CDR3. CDR3 sequence reads: CSVEDLRDSRRQETQYF. CDR3 nucleotide sequence: TGCAGCGTTGAAGATCTGCGGGACAGCCGACGCCAAGAGACCCAGTACTTC. The entire variable domain, with the rest obtained from reference TRBV29-1 and TRBJ2-5, is as follows: SAVISQKPSRDICQRGTSLTIQCQVDSQVTMMFWYRQQPGQSLTLIATANQGSEATYESGFVIDKFPISRPNLTFSTLTVSNMSPEDSSIYLCSVEDLRDSRRQETQYFGPGTRLLVL.